Given below is one T cell receptor beta chain in context. As yet, its antigen is unknown. Single viable CD3+CD4+CD8-CD45RO+ cells were sorted as the memory CD4+ T cells. Donors' CMV status reflects serum IgG against pp150, pp28, p38, p52. The data were obtained in a study of memory CD4+ T cells and cytomegalovirus serostatus. Whole-study findings and limits: Median bootstrapped AUC for CMV status was about 0.96 originally, about 0.9 US-trained. CD4+ memory repertoires contained about 40% of the roughly 160 reported CMV TCRbeta sequences.

This CDR3 region has 16 residues. V gave up 2 bases and J gave up 2 bases, with 14 bases separating them. The V gene's germline CDR1 is SNHLY and CDR2 FYNNEI. Clones were read by immunoSEQ multiplex PCR, and TCRdb kept only the in-frame ones, dropping some. This repertoire shows 70,000 to 95,000 clones, approximately 80% found once; its top ten account for roughly 0.8%. The specimen was memory CD4+ T cells from blood. The chain has TRBV2 and TRBJ2-3; D may correspond to TRBD1 or TRBD2 (6 bases each). The source is an adult in good health and CMV-seronegative. The CDR3 DNA reads TGTGCCAGCAGTGAATTTGACGGGGGCTTCACAGATACGCAGTATTTT. Encoded protein: CASSEFDGGFTDTQYF.